This T cell receptor beta chain appears in the sequencing data of a study of OX40 agonist ivuxolimab in advanced cancers. Method: immunoSEQ multiplex PCR; TCRdb's copy keeps in-frame clones and lacks some. The sample yields some 62,000 clones, more than 85% seen once. CDR1 and CDR2 from the germline V gene are MGHDK and SYGVNS. Trimming removed 6 bases at V and 8 bases at J, with 10 bases between. This CDR3 is built from 11 residues. The chain couples TRBV25-1 to TRBJ1-2; D not certain. The source was CD4+ or CD8+ T cells sorted from blood, collected in a trial of the OX40 agonist ivuxolimab. This sequence was found in an adult with an advanced solid tumor such as melanoma, head and neck, liver or kidney cancer. In DNA form, the CDR3 reads TGTGCCAGCAGCGGGGTCTGGGGCTACACCTTC. Its protein product is CASSGVWGYTF.